This section outlines one T cell receptor beta chain sequence together with its context. Its target is unknown. The sample originates from a study of T cells in Graves' hyperthyroidism and ophthalmopathy. The germline V gene has CDR1 SGDLS and CDR2 YYNGEE. This CDR3 is built from 12 residues. Trimming took 5 bases from V and 8 from J, leaving 13 bases between them. Study results and limitations: Ophthalmopathy, as predicted by the model, came a median 6.5 months after the prediction.

The TCR beta CDR3 regions underwent amplification using RNA transcripts as the source. HTBI primers were used for first-round RT-PCR of the TCR CDR3. TCRdb analysed the multiplex PCR reads with MiXCR anew, one entry per CDR3 protein. The repertoire includes under 550,000 distinct CDR3 sequences, about an eighth of them detected once, and 5.3% sits in the top ten. Fresh peripheral blood, 9.5 to 10 ml of it, supplied the PBMCs. This clonotype was obtained from a woman younger than 30 with Graves' hyperthyroidism. The sequencing input was blood. This chain uses TRBV9 with TRBJ1-1, with no clear D. In DNA form, the CDR3 reads TGTGCCAGCAGTTCCGGGGAGAGCGAAGCTTTCTTT. It specifies CASSSGESEAFF.